The 3 T cell receptor beta chains below come from one sample, sequenced in a study of glioma-infiltrating T cells (TCRdb year 2016). The instrument was an Illumina MiSeq. TCR alpha and beta CDR3 regions were amplified with the iRepertoire nested amplicon-rescue multiplex PCR (arm-PCR) platform from RNA. The public reads were quality trimmed at Q25 with fastp and then assembled into clones with MiXCR by TCRdb, keeping productive beta chains. Rows are unified per CDR3 protein, each entry keeping the most common DNA and genes. Within this sample are 300,000 to 400,000 distinct CDR3 sequences, with roughly 41% of them counted one time only. Of the sample, about 11% is held by the ten largest clones. Sequencing used glioma tissue, nonneoplastic brain tissue, or PBMCs (not recorded which). Every receptor here comes from a human donor with low-grade glioma or glioblastoma, undergoing nonglioma brain surgery, or in good health (not recorded which).

There are a few counts of this clonotype. The chain uses TRBV5-4 and TRBJ2-1, with D possibly TRBD2 on 6 matching bases. Germline lookup yields CDR1 SGHNT and CDR2 YYREEE (reference sequence). The V end was cut by 4 bases, the J end by 0 bases, with 14 bases between. The CDR3 totals 16 residues. CDR3 sequence reads: CASSTVAVSSYNEQFF. The DNA for the CDR3 is TGTGCCAGCAGCACCGTAGCGGTATCCTCCTACAATGAGCAGTTCTTC.

This chain uses TRBV10-3 with TRBJ2-1; D remains unclear. Trimming shortened V by 4 bases and J by 6 bases, and 13 bases separated the two germline ends. Germline lookup yields CDR1 ENHRY and CDR2 SYGVKD. The CDR3 is made up of 14 amino acids. CDR3 coding DNA: TGTGCCATCAGTGCTTCTTTGGCCCTCAATGAGCAGTTCTTC. Its protein is CAISASLALNEQFF.

The chain recombines TRBV24-1 with TRBJ2-1, with D perhaps given as TRBD1 or TRBD2 (5 bases each). This CDR3 comprises 12 residues. V lost 4 bases and J lost 9, with 9 bases in between. Germline V lookup: CDR1 KGHDR, CDR2 SFDVKD. The CDR3 protein is CATSEGVPEQFF. Written as DNA, the CDR3 is TGTGCCACCAGTGAGGGGGTACCTGAGCAGTTCTTC.